This T cell receptor (beta chain) stems from a study of blood T cell repertoires in COVID-19. Across the whole study: There were acute and convalescent COVID-19 samples, and they came from the United States, Italy and Spain. PBMCs, B-cell-depleted T cells, or T cells were the source of the cDNA or gDNA that made up the material.

Authors' analysis steps: Scientists estimated how many nucleated cells there were by amplifying reference gene primers. Profiling relied on immunoSEQ multiplex PCR, and the TCRdb table lists in-frame clones only, not all of them. V and J calls and clone size come straight from that table; D and trimming were deduced from the DNA. In the table there are 200,000 to 300,000 clones, 70% to 90% of which are singletons. The germline V gene encodes CDR1 LGHNA and CDR2 YNFKEQ. V was pared by 1 base and J by 6 bases, with 4 bases of the junction left unmatched. The CDR3 has 15 amino acids. The clonotype comes from a woman between 35 and 50 years old with acute or convalescent COVID-19. The chain links TRBV4-2 to TRBJ2-1; 9 positions match TRBD2. The sequencing input was peripheral blood. CDR3: CASSQAASGANEQFF. CDR3 DNA: TGTGCCAGCAGCCAAGCGGCTAGCGGGGCCAATGAGCAGTTCTTC.